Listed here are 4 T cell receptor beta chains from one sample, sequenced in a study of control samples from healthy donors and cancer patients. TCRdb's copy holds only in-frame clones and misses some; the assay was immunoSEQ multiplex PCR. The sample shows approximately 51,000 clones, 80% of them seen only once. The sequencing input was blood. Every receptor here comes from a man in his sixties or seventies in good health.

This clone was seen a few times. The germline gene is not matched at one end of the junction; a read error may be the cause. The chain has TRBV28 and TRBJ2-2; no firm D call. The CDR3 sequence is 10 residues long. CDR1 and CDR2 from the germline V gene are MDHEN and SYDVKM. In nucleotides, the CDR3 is TGCTGGGCTAACACCGGGGAGCTGTTTTTT. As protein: CWANTGELFF.

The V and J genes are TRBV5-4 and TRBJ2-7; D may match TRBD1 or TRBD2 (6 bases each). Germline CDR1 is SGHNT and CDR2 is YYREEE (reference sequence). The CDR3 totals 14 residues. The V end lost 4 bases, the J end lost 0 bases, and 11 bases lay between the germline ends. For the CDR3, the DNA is TGTGCCAGCAGCCTGAGGGGGGACTCCTACGAGCAGTACTTC. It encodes CASSLRGDSYEQYF.

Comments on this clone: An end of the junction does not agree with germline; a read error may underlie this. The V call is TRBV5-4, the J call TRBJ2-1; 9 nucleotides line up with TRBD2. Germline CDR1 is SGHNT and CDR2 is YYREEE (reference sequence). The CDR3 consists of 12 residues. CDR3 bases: TGTGCCAGCAGCCAGCCGACTAGCGGCCTCCTCTTC. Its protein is CASSQPTSGLLF.

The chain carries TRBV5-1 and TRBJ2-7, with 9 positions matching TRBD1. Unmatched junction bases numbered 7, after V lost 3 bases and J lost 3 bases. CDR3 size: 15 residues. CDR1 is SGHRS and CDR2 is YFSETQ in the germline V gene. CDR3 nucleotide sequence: TGCGCCAGCAGCTGGGGGGACAGGGATTTCTACGAGCAGTACTTC. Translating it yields CASSWGDRDFYEQYF.